This is a list of T cell receptor beta chains from one sample in a study of blood T cell repertoires in COVID-19. Produced via immunoSEQ multiplex PCR; TCRdb's table is partial and in-frame only. The table shows some 400,000 clones, with almost 90% occurring only once. Sample: peripheral blood. The source is a young man with active or convalescent COVID-19. Both conserved end residues are part of each CDR3. A D gene is named only where the DNA matches it firmly. The listing skips clone size in some rows; elsewhere it reads once, few, many or a size class.

J	size	D	V	DNA	CDR3
TRBJ2-2	-	-	TRBV4-3	TGCGCCAGCAGCCAAAATCCAGCGAACACCGGGGAGCTGTTTTTT	CASSQNPANTGELFF
TRBJ2-1	-	-	TRBV6-2/TRBV6-3	TGTGCCAGCAGTTACTTAAGCTGGAGTAGCGATGAGCAGTTCTTC	CASSYLSWSSDEQFF
TRBJ1-5	-	TRBD1	TRBV5-6	TGTGCCAGCAGCCGCCTAACAGGGGGAGGTCAGCCCCAGCATTTT	CASSRLTGGGQPQHF
TRBJ2-1	-	TRBD2	TRBV7-7	TGTGCCAGCAGCGCCACTAGCGGGGGAGTTACGTTCTTC	CASSATSGGVTFF
TRBJ1-5	-	-	TRBV2	TGTGCCAGCAGTGACGATCAGCCCCAGCATTTT	CASSDDQPQHF
TRBJ2-2	once	-	TRBV5-1	TGCGCCAGCAGCTTGGGGGTCCTAGGATCGGTCGGGGAGCTGTTTTTT	CASSLGVLGSVGELFF
TRBJ2-4	-	-	TRBV7-9	TGTGCCAGCAGCTTAGTCTCCCTAGCCAAAAACATTCAGTACTTC	CASSLVSLAKNIQYF
TRBJ2-1	-	-	TRBV28	TGTGCCAGCACCAGGAAGGACTTACTCTACAATGAGCAGTTCTTC	CASTRKDLLYNEQFF
TRBJ1-2	-	TRBD1	TRBV3-1/TRBV3-2	TGTGCCAGCAGCCCCAGGGGGGCCAATGGCTACACCTTC	CASSPRGANGYTF
TRBJ1-1	many	-	TRBV6-5	TGTGCCAGCACCACGGGGTACGCTGAAGCTTTCTTT	CASTTGYAEAFF
TRBJ1-6	-	-	TRBV6-5	TGTGCCAGCCGGACGGGGGTTAAGAGTTCACCCCTCCACTTT	CASRTGVKSSPLHF
TRBJ2-7	-	TRBD1	TRBV6-2/TRBV6-3	TGTGCCAGCAGTAGTGCCGGGACAGGGTATCGTGGGCAGTACTTC	CASSSAGTGYRGQYF
TRBJ2-3	-	TRBD2	TRBV19	TGTGCCAGTAGTCCTCGGGAGGAAACAGATACGCAGTATTTT	CASSPREETDTQYF
TRBJ2-1	-	TRBD2	TRBV7-2	TGTGCCAGCAGCTTAGTCCACGGGACTAGCGGGTACAATGAGCAGTTCTTC	CASSLVHGTSGYNEQFF
TRBJ1-2	once	-	TRBV28	TGTGCCAGCAACCCCTATTCTTCTGGGGCTGGCTACACCTTC	CASNPYSSGAGYTF
TRBJ1-2	-	-	TRBV18	TGTGCCAGCTCACCCAGCGGGGGGACTAACTATGGCTACACCTTC	CASSPSGGTNYGYTF
TRBJ1-1	-	-	TRBV27	TGTGCCAGCAGTCCGAGAACTGGTGGAGCTTTCTTT	CASSPRTGGAFF
TRBJ2-3	-	TRBD2	TRBV9	TGTGCCAGCAGCCCCCTGGGGGGAGGGGAGACAGATACGCAGTATTTT	CASSPLGGGETDTQYF
TRBJ2-7	-	-	TRBV7-9	TGTGCCAGCAGCTTAGATGCGGGTTCAGTATACGAGCAGTACTTC	CASSLDAGSVYEQYF
TRBJ2-3	once	-	TRBV9	TGTGCCAGCAGCGTTGGGCCATTAAACACAGATACGCAGTATTTT	CASSVGPLNTDTQYF
TRBJ2-7	-	-	TRBV11-2	TGTGCCAGCAGCTTAGGTCAGGGTACTACCTACGAGCAGTACTTC	CASSLGQGTTYEQYF
TRBJ2-3	once	TRBD2	TRBV9	TGTGCCAGCAGCGTAGGGACTAGCGGGGGGTATACAGATACGCAGTATTTT	CASSVGTSGGYTDTQYF
TRBJ1-4	-	-	TRBV4-1	TGCGCCAGCAGCCAAGGTCTTGGGACTCTTGGAGAAAAACTGTTTTTT	CASSQGLGTLGEKLFF
TRBJ1-3	-	TRBD1	TRBV6-5	TGTGCCAGCAGTTGGGACAGGGGAAACACCATATATTTT	CASSWDRGNTIYF
TRBJ2-7	-	-	TRBV4-1	TGCGCCAGCAGCCAAGTCGGGTCCGGGAAGTGGTACGAGCAGTACTTC	CASSQVGSGKWYEQYF
TRBJ2-3	-	-	TRBV7-3	TGTGCCAGCAGCTTAGGGACTAGCACAGATACGCAGTATTTT	CASSLGTSTDTQYF
TRBJ2-2	-	TRBD2	TRBV4-2	TGTGCCAGCAGCCAAGTATACGGGGGGGCGAACACCGGGGAGCTGTTTTTT	CASSQVYGGANTGELFF
TRBJ1-2	-	-	TRBV6-6	TGTGCCAGCAGTACCTGGACAGACTATGGCTACACCTTC	CASSTWTDYGYTF
TRBJ1-2	-	-	TRBV12-3/TRBV12-4	TGTGCCAGCAGTCCGCGGGGGCAGCATGGCTACACCTTC	CASSPRGQHGYTF
TRBJ1-2	-	TRBD1	TRBV2	TGTGCCAGCAGCGATACACAGGGGGCTAACTATGGCTACACCTTC	CASSDTQGANYGYTF
TRBJ1-6	-	-	TRBV7-8	TGTGCCAGCAGCGAAGGGGGTTTCTATAATTCACCCCTCCACTTT	CASSEGGFYNSPLHF
TRBJ1-2	-	-	TRBV7-3	TGTGCCAGCAGGCTCGGGGGAGGGTTAAACTATGGCTACACCTTC	CASRLGGGLNYGYTF
TRBJ2-5	-	-	TRBV6-2/TRBV6-3	TGTGCCAGCAGTTACGAGGCCTCTCAAGAGACCCAGTACTTC	CASSYEASQETQYF
TRBJ2-3	-	TRBD2	TRBV5-4	TGTGCCAGCAGCAATGGACTAGCGGTAGATACGCAGTATTTT	CASSNGLAVDTQYF
TRBJ2-1	-	TRBD2	TRBV29-1	TGCAGCGTTGCGCCGAGCGGGGCGGACAATGAGCAGTTCTTC	CSVAPSGADNEQFF
TRBJ2-3	-	-	TRBV15	TGTGCCACCAGCAGAAAGCCCCCCCCCTACACAGATACGCAGTATTTT	CATSRKPPPYTDTQYF
TRBJ2-3	-	TRBD2	TRBV28	TGTGCCAGCAGTTTCTGGGCGGGGGTCACAGATACGCAGTATTTT	CASSFWAGVTDTQYF
TRBJ1-1	few	-	TRBV7-2	TGTGCCAGCAGCTTTTCCGGTTTGAACACTGAAGCTTTCTTT	CASSFSGLNTEAFF
TRBJ2-3	-	TRBD1	TRBV2	TGTGCCAGCAGTGAAGTCGGGACAGCTACAGATACGCAGTATTTT	CASSEVGTATDTQYF